This TCR beta chain was profiled in a study of CD8 T cells in Susac syndrome. Sequencing of TCR beta was performed on blood CD8+ T cells and on blood CD4+ T cells. It was healthy donors who served as the controls, matched for age and sex. TEMRA cells were FACS-enriched and CD8+ and CD4+ T cells negatively isolated. Trimming left V 5 bases short and J 11 bases short, with 22 bases between. The CDR3 has 14 amino acids. Germline CDR1 and CDR2: SQVTM and ANQGSEA. An input of about 0.45 to 1 ug of RNA was subjected to reverse transcription using random hexamers. The TCR beta CDR3 was amplified by immunoSEQ multiplex PCR across 54 Vbeta, 13 Jbeta. Via MiXCR, TCRdb re-called the immunoSEQ multiplex PCR reads, giving one row per CDR3 protein. Of just under 150,000 distinct CDR3 sequences in the sample, approximately 94% were seen once.

Sequences were obtained from CD4+ T cells from PBMCs. The receptor was isolated from a human donor in good health. The chain has TRBV29-1 and TRBJ1-5, with D perhaps matching TRBD1 (5 bases). CDR3 residues: CSVSQGISGGTQHF. The DNA of the CDR3 is TGCAGCGTTTCCCAGGGTATTAGCGGGGGGACCCAGCATTTT.